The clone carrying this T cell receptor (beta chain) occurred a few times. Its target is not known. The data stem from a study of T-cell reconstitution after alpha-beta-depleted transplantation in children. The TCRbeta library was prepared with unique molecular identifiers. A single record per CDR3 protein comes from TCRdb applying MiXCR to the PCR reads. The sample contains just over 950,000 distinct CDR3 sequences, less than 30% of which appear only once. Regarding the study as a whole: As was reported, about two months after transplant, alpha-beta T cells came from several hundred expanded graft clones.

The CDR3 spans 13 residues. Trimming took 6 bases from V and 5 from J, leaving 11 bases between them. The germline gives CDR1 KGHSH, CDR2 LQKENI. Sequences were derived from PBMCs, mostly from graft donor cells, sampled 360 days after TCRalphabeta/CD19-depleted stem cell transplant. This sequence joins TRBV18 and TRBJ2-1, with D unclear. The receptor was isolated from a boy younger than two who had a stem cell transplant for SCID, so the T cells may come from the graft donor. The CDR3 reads CASSRTVDNEQFF. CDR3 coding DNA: TGTGCCAGCTCGCGGACCGTAGACAATGAGCAGTTCTTC.